This TCR beta chain was identified in a study of beta chain features in type 1 diabetes. Study-level points and caveats: The study found fewer insertions and more deletions at VDJ junctions in type 1 diabetes patients.

CDR3 length: 14 residues. Germline CDR1 reads SGHDN; CDR2 reads FVKESK. V gave up 0 bases and J gave up 6 bases, with 9 bases separating them. What was sequenced were expressed TCRB transcripts, since all of the isolated RNA had been reverse transcribed. Mean read depth for naive, central memory and regulatory T cell samples was about 3.6 million reads. This table comes from immunoSEQ multiplex PCR, and its TCRdb copy is limited to in-frame clones, with some not included. The sample includes about 360,000 clones, over 10% of them seen just once. In the case of this clone: The antigen remains unidentified.

The TCR was taken from a young man in good health. Sequenced: naive CD4+ T cells from blood. The rearrangement uses TRBV14 and TRBJ2-1; the D gene is possibly TRBD2 (6 bases). CDR3 sequence: CASSQDIAVNEQFF. CDR3 in DNA: TGTGCCAGCAGCCAAGATATAGCGGTCAATGAGCAGTTCTTC.